This T cell receptor beta chain was identified during a study of blood T cell repertoires in COVID-19. For the study at large: COVID-19 samples from acute and convalescent phases originated in the United States, Italy and Spain.

Original processing notes: Cell counts per sample came from amplifying reference gene primers. Libraries were prepared by immunoSEQ multiplex PCR; TCRdb keeps only in-frame clonotypes and omits some of them. V and J calls and clone size are those listed in that table; D and trimming were worked out from the DNA. The sample yields fewer than 250,000 clones, around 82% seen once. Recruits, aged roughly 18 to 95 years, lived in 24 US areas. All exposed participants met a person with COVID-19 within 2 weeks before entering the study. The germline gives CDR1 SEHNR, CDR2 FQNEAQ (reference sequence). This CDR3 region has 15 residues. V lost 1 base to trimming and J lost 5 bases; unmatched junction nucleotides: 4.

The chain combines TRBV7-9 with TRBJ1-1, with 10 bases matching TRBD1. This receptor was taken from a woman between 35 and 50 years old who had been exposed to COVID-19. Source material: PBMCs or T cells enriched from blood (not recorded which). The CDR3 DNA follows: TGTGCCAGCAGCTTAGGGGACAGGGGAGGGACTGAAGCTTTCTTT. Translating it yields CASSLGDRGGTEAFF.